This is a list of T cell receptor beta chains from one sample in a study of control samples from healthy donors and cancer patients. Here immunoSEQ multiplex PCR was the method, and the copy in TCRdb shows in-frame clones only, minus some. This sample has roughly 170,000 clones, with 91% found just once. The sequencing sample was made of blood. These receptors were collected from a woman aged 35 to 49 in good health. CDR3s include the opening cysteine and the closing phenylalanine or tryptophan. A D gene is named only where the DNA matches it firmly. Clone size is shown for a subset of rows, as once, few, many or a class of expanded clone.

TGTGCCAGCAGCTTAGTTCAATTCACAGATACGCAGTATTTT | CASSLVQFTDTQYF | TRBJ2-3 | NA | TRBV7-9 | NA
TGTGCCAGCAGTTCGGGACAGCAAACCTCGGAGCAGTTCTTC | CASSSGQQTSEQFF | TRBJ2-1 | NA | TRBV5-4 | TRBD1
TGTGCCAGCAGTTACGGCAGGGGCACTGAAGCTTTCTTT | CASSYGRGTEAFF | TRBJ1-1 | NA | TRBV6-5 | NA
TGTGCCAGCAGGGGACAGGGCGCAGATACGCAGTATTTT | CASRGQGADTQYF | TRBJ2-3 | NA | TRBV7-9 | TRBD1
TGTGCCAGCAGTGAAACGGGGGAATACAATGAGCAGTTCTTC | CASSETGEYNEQFF | TRBJ2-1 | NA | TRBV6-1 | NA
TGTGCCAGCAGCCCACAGGGCGACTCACCCCTCCACTTT | CASSPQGDSPLHF | TRBJ1-6 | NA | TRBV5-5 | NA
TGTGCCAGCAGTCTCACTCGAGGCAATGAGCAGTTCTTC | CASSLTRGNEQFF | TRBJ2-1 | NA | TRBV12-3/TRBV12-4 | NA
TGCGCCAGCAGCCAAGAAGTGCTCGGGGTTGATCAGTACTTC | CASSQEVLGVDQYF | TRBJ2-7 | few | TRBV4-1 | NA
TGTGCCAGCAGCCACAAGTCCTTTAATGGTGAAGCTTTCTTT | CASSHKSFNGEAFF | TRBJ1-1 | NA | TRBV16 | NA
TGCGCCAGCAGTGAGGGCGGGCGCTCCTACGAGCAGTACTTC | CASSEGGRSYEQYF | TRBJ2-7 | NA | TRBV10-1 | NA
TGTGCCAGCTCACCAGAAACAGGGGAGGACTATGGCTACACCTTC | CASSPETGEDYGYTF | TRBJ1-2 | NA | TRBV18 | TRBD1
TGCAGTGCCCCCGGGGATGGCTACACCTTC | CSAPGDGYTF | TRBJ1-2 | NA | TRBV20-1 | NA
TGTGCCAGCAGCCTTCTTTCCGACTACAATGAGCAGTTCTTC | CASSLLSDYNEQFF | TRBJ2-1 | NA | TRBV11-2 | NA
TGTGCCAGCAGCTCGCAACGGACAGGGGGCCCTCGTACGTTTCAAGAGACCCAGTACTTC | CASSSQRTGGPRTFQETQYF | TRBJ2-5 | few | TRBV5-5 | TRBD1
TGTGCCAGCCGGGACAGTGACTATGGCTACACCTTC | CASRDSDYGYTF | TRBJ1-2 | NA | TRBV6-6 | TRBD1
TGTGCCAGCAGTGAAACCTGGGAGACCCAGTACTTC | CASSETWETQYF | TRBJ2-5 | NA | TRBV6-1 | NA
TGTGCCAGCAGCTATACGGGGGGCACAGATACGCAGTATTTT | CASSYTGGTDTQYF | TRBJ2-3 | NA | TRBV7-6 | NA
TGTGCCAGCAGACACGCGGACAGACCCCAAGAGACCCAGTACTTC | CASRHADRPQETQYF | TRBJ2-5 | NA | TRBV28 | NA
TGTGCCAGCAGTGAAGCAATAACGTCCGTATATCAGCCCCAGCATTTT | CASSEAITSVYQPQHF | TRBJ1-5 | NA | TRBV6-1 | NA
TGCGCCAGCAGCTTGCTGGCAGGGGCAAACTATGGCTACACCTTC | CASSLLAGANYGYTF | TRBJ1-2 | many | TRBV5-1 | NA
TGTGCCAGCAGCTTAGTTTCGGGGGGCTACACCTTC | CASSLVSGGYTF | TRBJ1-2 | NA | TRBV7-8 | NA
TGTGCCAGCAGCTTGGACCGTAATCTATACAATGAGCAGTTCTTC | CASSLDRNLYNEQFF | TRBJ2-1 | NA | TRBV5-4 | NA
TGTGCCAGCAGCCGAGAGACCCAGTACTTC | CASSRETQYF | TRBJ2-5 | NA | TRBV7-9 | NA
TGTGCCAGCACCCTCTCGGGGGGCAAAAACATTCAGTACTTC | CASTLSGGKNIQYF | TRBJ2-4 | NA | TRBV7-9 | TRBD2
TGTGCCAGCAGTTTAAGGGAGACCCAGTACTTC | CASSLRETQYF | TRBJ2-5 | NA | TRBV27 | NA
TGTGCCAGCAGTTTGAAGGGATACACTGAAGCTTTCTTT | CASSLKGYTEAFF | TRBJ1-1 | once | TRBV27 | NA
TGTGCCAGCAGCAAGACAAGGGAGGGGAACTCCTACGAGCAGTACTTC | CASSKTREGNSYEQYF | TRBJ2-7 | NA | TRBV21-1 | NA
TGCAGTGCCATGGACAGCAATGGCTACACCTTC | CSAMDSNGYTF | TRBJ1-2 | NA | TRBV20-1 | NA
TGTGCCAGCAGCTTAGGGAGCGGTAGCTCCTACGAGCAGTACTTC | CASSLGSGSSYEQYF | TRBJ2-7 | NA | TRBV7-6 | NA
TGTGCCTCCCGGCCGTCGAGAAATTCACCCCTCCACTTT | CASRPSRNSPLHF | TRBJ1-6 | NA | TRBV21-1 | NA
TGTGCCAGCAGCCACGGACTAGCGGGGATCAGGTACGAGCAGTACTTC | CASSHGLAGIRYEQYF | TRBJ2-7 | NA | TRBV11-2 | TRBD2
TGTGCTAGTCCGACGGGGGAGGACTATGGCTACACCTTC | CASPTGEDYGYTF | TRBJ1-2 | NA | TRBV12-5 | NA
TGTGCCAGCAGCTACCGCACCGGGACTAGCGGACACAATGAGCAGTTCTTC | CASSYRTGTSGHNEQFF | TRBJ2-1 | NA | TRBV11-2 | TRBD2
TGTGCCCCCAGACTAGCGGGGCCATTGGGGACCCAGTACTTC | CAPRLAGPLGTQYF | TRBJ2-5 | NA | TRBV6-5 | TRBD2
TGCGCCAGCAGTGACTCCGGGACAGGGCGCGCTGAAGCTTTCTTT | CASSDSGTGRAEAFF | TRBJ1-1 | NA | TRBV10-1 | TRBD1
TGCGCCAGCAGCTTGGTAGCAAGTTATAATTCACCCCTCCACTTT | CASSLVASYNSPLHF | TRBJ1-6 | once | TRBV5-1 | NA
TGTGCCAGCAGCTTAGTCCGGGGGAATGAGCAGTTCTTC | CASSLVRGNEQFF | TRBJ2-1 | NA | TRBV7-7 | NA
TGTGCCAGTAGTATAGAGGTTTCCTACGAGCAGTACTTC | CASSIEVSYEQYF | TRBJ2-7 | NA | TRBV19 | NA
TGTGCCAGCAGCAAACCGACAGGGGGCGAGGAGACCCAGTACTTC | CASSKPTGGEETQYF | TRBJ2-5 | NA | TRBV7-9 | TRBD1
TGTGCCAGTAGTATAGGTTTCGGGGGTGTGTGGGCTTTCTTT | CASSIGFGGVWAFF | TRBJ1-1 | NA | TRBV19 | NA
TGTGCCAGCAGCACTTGGACAGGGCCGAATGAAAAACTGTTTTTT | CASSTWTGPNEKLFF | TRBJ1-4 | NA | TRBV21-1 | NA
TGCGCCAGCAGCATGGGGGGGGCCCAAGATACGCAGTATTTT | CASSMGGAQDTQYF | TRBJ2-3 | NA | TRBV5-1 | NA
TGCGCCAGCGCTTTGGTTGGGACAGCCTACGAGCAGTACTTC | CASALVGTAYEQYF | TRBJ2-7 | NA | TRBV5-1 | TRBD1
TGTGCCAGCAGTGAAGCAGTCGCCACAGATACGCAGTATTTT | CASSEAVATDTQYF | TRBJ2-3 | NA | TRBV6-1 | NA
TGTGCCAGCAGTGAGGGACAGGGCTCTCCTGAAGCTTTCTTT | CASSEGQGSPEAFF | TRBJ1-1 | NA | TRBV5-4 | TRBD1
TGCAGCGTTGAAATTACGGCGGGGCTGTTTTTT | CSVEITAGLFF | TRBJ1-4 | NA | TRBV29-1 | NA
TGTGCCAGCAGCTTAGAAAGCTCCTACGAGCAGTACTTC | CASSLESSYEQYF | TRBJ2-7 | NA | TRBV7-9 | NA
TGTGCCAGCAGTTACGAGCCCTCTGGGGCCAACGTCCTGACTTTC | CASSYEPSGANVLTF | TRBJ2-6 | NA | TRBV6-5 | NA
TGTGCCAGCAGCCAGACAGGGGTTGACACTGAAGCTTTCTTT | CASSQTGVDTEAFF | TRBJ1-1 | NA | TRBV5-4 | TRBD1
TGCGCCAGCGCCCAAGGGGAGGGGAATGGCGAGCAGTACTTC | CASAQGEGNGEQYF | TRBJ2-7 | NA | TRBV5-1 | TRBD2
TGCGCCAGCAGGTTCCTTCCCCTGGGGGGAAACACCATATATTTT | CASRFLPLGGNTIYF | TRBJ1-3 | NA | TRBV5-1 | NA
TGTGCCAGCCTGCAGCAGGGGTCGACTACGGGTCAGCCCCAGCATTTT | CASLQQGSTTGQPQHF | TRBJ1-5 | NA | TRBV2 | NA
TGTGCCAGCAGTTACTCGATGCCAGGGGCGACTGAAAAACTGTTTTTT | CASSYSMPGATEKLFF | TRBJ1-4 | NA | TRBV6-5 | NA
TGTGCCAGCAGCTTTCCGACAGGGGCTAAATCTGGAAACACCATATATTTT | CASSFPTGAKSGNTIYF | TRBJ1-3 | NA | TRBV7-9 | TRBD1
TGCGCCAGCACTCAGGGGGGGCTCCAAGAGACCCAGTACTTC | CASTQGGLQETQYF | TRBJ2-5 | NA | TRBV5-1 | NA
TGCGCCAGCAGCCCGGGTAGCGGGGGGCCCTACAATGAGCAGTTCTTC | CASSPGSGGPYNEQFF | TRBJ2-1 | NA | TRBV5-1 | TRBD2
TGTGCCAGCAGCCGGGGGGGGAATAATTCACCCCTCCACTTT | CASSRGGNNSPLHF | TRBJ1-6 | NA | TRBV28 | NA
TGTGCCAGCAGCTTCAAACTAAGCTCCTACAATGAGCAGTTCTTC | CASSFKLSSYNEQFF | TRBJ2-1 | NA | TRBV5-6 | NA
TGCGCCAGCAGCCCGGAGGGGGGCGTGGGGGAGCTGTTTTTT | CASSPEGGVGELFF | TRBJ2-2 | NA | TRBV5-1 | NA
TGCAGCGTTGAGGTTTCCGAAAAACTGTTTTTT | CSVEVSEKLFF | TRBJ1-4 | NA | TRBV29-1 | NA